This T cell receptor (beta chain) was observed in a study of blood T cell repertoires in COVID-19. The CDR3 is 15 residues long. Trimming stripped 5 bases from V and 0 bases from J, with 13 bases between. Looked up from germline, CDR1 is PRHDT and CDR2 is FYEKMQ (reference sequence). Data came from immunoSEQ multiplex PCR; TCRdb stores just in-frame clones and leaves some out. This sample has roughly 170,000 clones; 70% to 90% occur once, and the top ten carry around 5.4%. It was during active infection that Seattle patients were enrolled and then longitudinally followed. V and J are TRBV13 and TRBJ2-5, with D possibly TRBD1 on 5 matching bases. Source material: peripheral blood. The sequence was collected from a woman aged 45-65 years with COVID-19, enrolled during active disease. The CDR3 region has the DNA TGTGCCAGCAGCCCGTCGACAGTGTACCAAGAGACCCAGTACTTC. This translates into CASSPSTVYQETQYF. The entire variable domain, with the rest obtained from reference TRBV13 and TRBJ2-5, is as follows: AAGVIQSPRHLIKEKRETATLKCYPIPRHDTVYWYQQGPGQDPQFLISFYEKMQSDKGSIPDRFSAQQFSDYHSELNMSSLELGDSALYFCASSPSTVYQETQYFGPGTRLLVL.